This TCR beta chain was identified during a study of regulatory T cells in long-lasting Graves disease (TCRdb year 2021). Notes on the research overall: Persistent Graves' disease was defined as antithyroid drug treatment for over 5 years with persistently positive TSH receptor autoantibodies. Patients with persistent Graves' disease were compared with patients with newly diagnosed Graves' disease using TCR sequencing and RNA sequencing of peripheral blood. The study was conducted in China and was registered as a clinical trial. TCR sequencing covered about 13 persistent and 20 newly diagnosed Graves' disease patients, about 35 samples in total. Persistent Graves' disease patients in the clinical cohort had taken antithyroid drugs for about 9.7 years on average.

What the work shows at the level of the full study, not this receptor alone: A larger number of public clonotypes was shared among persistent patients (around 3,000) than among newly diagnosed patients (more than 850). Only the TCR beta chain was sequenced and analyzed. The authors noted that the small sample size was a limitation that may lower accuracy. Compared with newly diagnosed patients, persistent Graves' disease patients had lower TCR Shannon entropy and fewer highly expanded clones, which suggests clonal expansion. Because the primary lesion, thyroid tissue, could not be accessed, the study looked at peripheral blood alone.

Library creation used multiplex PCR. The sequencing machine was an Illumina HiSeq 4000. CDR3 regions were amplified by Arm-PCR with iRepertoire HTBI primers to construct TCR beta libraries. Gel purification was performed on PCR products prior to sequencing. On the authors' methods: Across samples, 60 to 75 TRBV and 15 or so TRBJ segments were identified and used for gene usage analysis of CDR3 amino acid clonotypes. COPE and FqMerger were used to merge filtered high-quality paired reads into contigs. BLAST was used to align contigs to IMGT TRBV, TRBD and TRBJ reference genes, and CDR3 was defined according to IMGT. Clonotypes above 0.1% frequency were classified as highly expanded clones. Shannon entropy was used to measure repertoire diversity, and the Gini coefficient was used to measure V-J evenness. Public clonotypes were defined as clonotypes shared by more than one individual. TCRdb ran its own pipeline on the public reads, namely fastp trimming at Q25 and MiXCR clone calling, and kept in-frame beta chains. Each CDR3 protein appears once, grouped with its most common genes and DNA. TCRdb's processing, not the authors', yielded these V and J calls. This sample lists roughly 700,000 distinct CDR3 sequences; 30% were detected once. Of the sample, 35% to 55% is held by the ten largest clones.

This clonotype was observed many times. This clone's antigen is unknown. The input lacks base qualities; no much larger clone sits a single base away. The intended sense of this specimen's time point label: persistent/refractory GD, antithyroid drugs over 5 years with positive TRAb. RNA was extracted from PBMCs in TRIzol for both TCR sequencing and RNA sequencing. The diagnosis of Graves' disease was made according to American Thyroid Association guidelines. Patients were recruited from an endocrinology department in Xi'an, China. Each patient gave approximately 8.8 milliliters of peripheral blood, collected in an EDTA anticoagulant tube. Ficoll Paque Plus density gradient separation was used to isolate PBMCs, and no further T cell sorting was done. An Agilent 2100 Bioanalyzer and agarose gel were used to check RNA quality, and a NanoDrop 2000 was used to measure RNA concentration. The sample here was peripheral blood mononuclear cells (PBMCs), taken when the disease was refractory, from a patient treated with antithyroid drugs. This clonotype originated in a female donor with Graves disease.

The encoded CDR3 is CASRSGTGGGYTF. The DNA reads TGTGCCAGCAGGAGCGGTACAGGGGGAGGCTACACCTTC. This sequence uses TRBV28 and TRBJ1-2, with 8 middle bases fitting TRBD1. The CDR3 starts with the cysteine, ends with the phenylalanine, and has 13 residues. Only the CDR3 region is kept as DNA, spanning 39 bases read in frame from base 1. From V the trimming removes 6 bases and from J it removes 8 bases, while the gene matches leave 8 bases of the junction unaccounted for. From the germline V gene, CDR1 is MDHEN and CDR2 is SYDVKM.